What follows are 30 T cell receptor beta chains derived from one specimen sequenced in a study of T cells after yellow fever vaccination. Each CDR3 protein gets one entry after TCRdb re-called the 5' RACE reads with MiXCR. The data hold roughly 320,000 distinct CDR3 sequences, with about 10% observed a single time. Sequenced here: CD4+ T cells sorted from PBMCs, sampled 45 days after the yellow fever booster vaccination. The receptors were sampled from a young man who received the YFV17D yellow fever vaccine.

This clonotype was detected many times. J is TRBJ1-1 and V is TRBV6-1; the D is unclear. Trimming removed 2 bases at V and 1 base at J, with 5 bases between. This CDR3 has 13 residues. Germline V gene data show CDR1 as MNHNS and CDR2 as SASEGT. The CDR3: CASSESGNTEAFF. Here the CDR3 DNA reads TGTGCCAGCAGTGAATCCGGGAACACTGAAGCTTTCTTT.

The table lists this clonotype with a few counts. V and J are TRBV25-1 and TRBJ2-2; 9 bases fit TRBD1. The germline V gene has CDR1 MGHDK and CDR2 SYGVNS. The J segment lost 5 bases and the V segment lost 9 bases, leaving 4 bases of the junction unmatched. There are 13 residues in the CDR3. The CDR3: CASGQGLTGELFF. CDR3 DNA: TGTGCCAGTGGACAGGGGCTGACCGGGGAGCTGTTTTTT.

This clonotype was counted only a few times. The chain combines TRBV5-1 with TRBJ2-5; 7 positions agree with TRBD1. V gave up 5 bases and J gave up 3 bases; unmatched junction bases: 4. This CDR3 is 13 amino acids long. CDR1 and CDR2 (germline): SGHRS, YFSETQ. CDR3 sequence reads: CASSTGDEETQYF. The CDR3 DNA reads TGCGCCAGCAGTACAGGGGACGAAGAGACCCAGTACTTC.

This clonotype has ten or more counts. At one boundary the junction diverges from the germline segment, which might be a read error. This chain joins TRBV20-1 and TRBJ2-4; D is unresolved. This CDR3 spans 12 amino acids. CDR1 DFQATT and CDR2 SNEGSKA come from the germline V gene (reference sequence). The DNA for the CDR3 is TGCAGTGTTAGACTAGCCAAAAACATTCAGTACTTC. This sequence encodes CSVRLAKNIQYF.

In this sample, this clonotype turned up many times. The chain employs TRBV9 and TRBJ1-2; D call uncertain. The V end was cut by 0 bases, the J end by 4 bases, with 10 bases between. Germline V gene data show CDR1 as SGDLS and CDR2 as YYNGEE. This CDR3 has 14 amino acids. DNA for the CDR3: TGTGCCAGCAGCGTAGCGGGTGAAGGCTATGGCTACACCTTC. The encoded protein is CASSVAGEGYGYTF.

This clonotype turned up a few times. This chain uses TRBV15 with TRBJ1-2; TRBD1 might be the D (5 bases). V lost 3 bases, J lost 4 bases, and 9 bases lay in between. From germline, CDR1 is LNHNV and CDR2 YYDKDF (reference sequence). This CDR3 is built from 13 residues. The CDR3 bases are TGTGCCACCAGCAGTGGGGGTGGCTATGGCTACACCTTC. Translated: CATSSGGGYGYTF.

V gene TRBV12-3 or TRBV12-4 combines with J gene TRBJ2-7; no firm D call. CDR3 length equals 14 residues. V gave up 5 bases and J gave up 9 bases, with 20 bases separating them. In DNA form, the CDR3 reads TGTGCCAGCAGTCCATCTTGGGGTATATTCGGGCAGTACTTC. Amino acids: CASSPSWGIFGQYF.

This sequence joins TRBV7-3 and TRBJ2-3; D is possibly TRBD2 (5 bases). V was pared by 1 base and J by 5 bases, with 7 bases between. CDR3 length: 13 residues. Germline CDR1 is SGHTA and CDR2 is FQGTGA. The CDR3 region has the DNA TGTGCCAGCAGCTTAAACGGGGTAGATACGCAGTATTTT. Translation gives CASSLNGVDTQYF.

This clonotype was counted ten times or more. The V and J genes are TRBV9 and TRBJ2-1; D call uncertain. Germline assignment: CDR1 SGDLS and CDR2 YYNGEE. The CDR3 extends over 14 amino acids. V gave up 0 bases and J gave up 8 bases, with 12 bases separating them. The CDR3 loop reads CASSVVDSRDEQFF. CDR3 in DNA: TGTGCCAGCAGCGTAGTCGATAGTAGGGATGAGCAGTTCTTC.

This clonotype has at least ten counts. The V and J genes are TRBV5-1 and TRBJ1-5, with D unclear. Trimming left V 1 base short and J 7 bases short, with 9 bases between. The germline CDR1 and CDR2 sequences are SGHRS and YFSETQ. The CDR3 is 13 amino acids. The CDR3 sequence: CASSLIGNQPQHF. In nucleotides, the CDR3 is TGCGCCAGCAGCTTGATAGGGAACCAGCCCCAGCATTTT.

This clonotype was recorded a few times. The chain joins TRBV12-3 or TRBV12-4 to TRBJ1-6, with TRBD1 as a possible D gene (5 bases). This CDR3 is 13 amino acids long. Trimming cost V 3 bases and J 9 bases, with 9 bases left between them. CDR3 protein: CASSLAGSSPLHF. The DNA of the CDR3 is TGTGCCAGCAGTTTGGCAGGGAGTTCACCCCTCCACTTT.

This clonotype was observed a single time. The chain employs TRBV12-3 or TRBV12-4 and TRBJ1-5; 7 nucleotides line up with TRBD1. V dropped 4 bases and J dropped 7; count of bases not matched to a gene: 10. The CDR3 runs to 15 residues. The CDR3: CASSSRQGTAQPQHF. The CDR3 coding sequence is TGTGCCAGCAGTTCCCGACAGGGTACGGCCCAGCCCCAGCATTTT.

The J gene is TRBJ1-2, the V gene TRBV5-1; TRBD1 is a possible D gene (5 bases). Germline V gives CDR1 SGHRS, CDR2 YFSETQ. The CDR3 has 14 amino acids. Trimming pared 4 bases from V and 2 bases from J, leaving 12 bases between. CDR3: CASSRDGQNYGYTF. The CDR3 nucleotides are TGCGCCAGCAGCCGGGACGGCCAAAACTATGGCTACACCTTC. Complete variable domain (other parts from reference TRBV5-1 and TRBJ1-2): KAGVTQTPRYLIKTRGQQVTLSCSPISGHRSVSWYQQTPGQGLQFLFEYFSETQRNKGNFPGRFSGRQFSNSRSEMNVSTLELGDSALYLCASSRDGQNYGYTFGSGTRLTVV.

This clonotype has at least ten counts. This chain uses TRBV5-1 with TRBJ2-1, with 7 bases that match TRBD1. Unmatched junction bases numbered 10, after V lost 4 bases and J lost 9 bases. The germline CDR1 and CDR2 sequences are SGHRS and YFSETQ. The CDR3 totals 14 residues. DNA for the CDR3: TGCGCCAGCAGCGTGGGACAGCTCAAAGGTGAGCAGTTCTTC. This codes for CASSVGQLKGEQFF.

V and J are TRBV7-2 and TRBJ1-1; D unclear. V shed 3 bases and J shed 3 bases, with 2 bases lying between them. The CDR3 is 11 residues long. The germline gives CDR1 SGHTA, CDR2 FQGNSA. The CDR3 sequence is CASSFYTEAFF. CDR3 coding DNA: TGTGCCAGCAGCTTTTACACTGAAGCTTTCTTT.

This clonotype appeared many times. The chain carries TRBV20-1 and TRBJ2-7, with D possibly being TRBD2 (5 bases). This CDR3 spans 15 amino acids. V was pared by 4 bases and J by 4 bases, with 20 bases between. Germline CDR1 and CDR2: DFQATT and SNEGSKA (reference sequence). The CDR3 nucleotides read TGCAGTGCTAACAAAGAGGGCCTCCGTACGTACGAGCAGTACGTC. Translating gives CSANKEGLRTYEQYV.

Only a few counts were recorded for this clonotype. CDR3 region: CASRRTGQGTDTQYF. Written as DNA, the CDR3 is TGTGCCAGCAGAAGGACGGGACAGGGCACAGATACGCAGTATTTT. The chain joins TRBV7-9 to TRBJ2-3; TRBD1 matches 8 bases. The CDR3 is made up of 15 amino acids. The J segment lost 1 base and the V segment lost 6 bases, leaving 6 bases of the junction unmatched. Per germline, CDR1 SEHNR and CDR2 FQNEAQ (reference sequence).

This clonotype was counted a few times. The chain carries TRBV4-3 and TRBJ1-5; D call uncertain. The CDR3 is made up of 15 amino acids. V was cut by 1 base and J by 1 base, with 8 bases left in between. Looked up from germline, CDR1 is LGHNA and CDR2 is YSLEER. The CDR3 sequence is CASSQGFTSNQPQHF. The DNA of the CDR3 is TGCGCCAGCAGCCAAGGTTTCACGAGCAATCAGCCCCAGCATTTT.

A few counts support this clonotype. The rearrangement joins TRBV6-5 to TRBJ1-6; D not certain. Germline lookup yields CDR1 MNHEY and CDR2 SVGAGI. V dropped 6 bases and J dropped 3 bases, with 6 bases sitting between them. The CDR3 is 13 amino acids. The CDR3 loop is CASSQNYNSPLHF. The CDR3 nucleotides are TGTGCCAGCAGCCAAAACTATAATTCACCCCTCCACTTT.

This clonotype turned up a few times. V and J are TRBV6-1 and TRBJ1-4; D is ambiguous. Germline lookup yields CDR1 MNHNS and CDR2 SASEGT. Trimming shortened V by 3 bases and J by 4 bases, and 6 bases separated the two germline ends. CDR3 length equals 13 residues. CDR3 amino acids: CASSDSLNEKLFF. CDR3 nucleotides: TGTGCCAGCAGTGACAGCCTTAATGAAAAACTGTTTTTT.

This clonotype was counted a few times. The rearrangement joins TRBV7-9 to TRBJ2-4; D remains unclear. Germline loops: CDR1 SEHNR, CDR2 FQNEAQ (reference sequence). This CDR3 has 12 residues. V was pared by 4 bases and J by 2 bases, with 3 bases between. DNA for the CDR3: TGTGCCAGCAGCTGGACCAAAAACATTCAGTACTTC. It codes for CASSWTKNIQYF.

Many counts were recorded for this clonotype. The chain is built from TRBV2 and TRBJ2-3; D is ambiguous. Germline assignment: CDR1 SNHLY and CDR2 FYNNEI. V was shortened by 5 bases and J by 2 bases, with 2 bases between the two germline ends. This CDR3 spans 11 amino acids. CDR3 in DNA: TGTGCCAGCAGTTACACAGATACGCAGTATTTT. Its protein is CASSYTDTQYF. The whole variable domain, remainder taken from reference TRBV2 and TRBJ2-3, is EPEVTQTPSHQVTQMGQEVILRCVPISNHLYFYWYRQILGQKVEFLVSFYNNEISEKSEIFDDQFSVERPDGSNFTLKIRSTKLEDSAMYFCASSYTDTQYFGPGTRLTVL.

CDR3 in amino acids: CASSPETGKETQYF. The CDR3 coding sequence is TGTGCCAGCAGCCCCGAGACCGGAAAAGAGACCCAGTACTTC. The chain carries TRBV9 and TRBJ2-5; the D is unclear. V shed 4 bases and J shed 3 bases, with 13 bases lying between them. This CDR3 has 14 amino acids. Germline V gene sequence: CDR1 SGDLS, CDR2 YYNGEE.

The sample holds a few counts of this clonotype. The chain couples TRBV20-1 to TRBJ2-4; D assignment may be TRBD1 or TRBD2 (5 bases each). Germline CDR1 and CDR2: DFQATT and SNEGSKA (reference sequence). V lost 4 bases to trimming and J lost 0 bases, with 13 bases between them. CDR3 length: 15 amino acids. The CDR3 DNA reads TGCAGTGCTACCGGGGCTCCCCGAGCCAAAAACATTCAGTACTTC. It translates to CSATGAPRAKNIQYF.

This clonotype was counted many times. The chain couples TRBV5-1 to TRBJ2-2, with 7 bases lining up with TRBD1. The CDR3 extends over 17 amino acids. V dropped 0 bases and J dropped 6; count of bases not matched to a gene: 11. CDR1 and CDR2 (germline): SGHRS, YFSETQ. In DNA form, the CDR3 reads TGCGCCAGCAGCTTGGGGCAAACCGGGACAGACCCCGGGGAGCTGTTTTTT. It translates to CASSLGQTGTDPGELFF.

V gene TRBV7-3 combines with J gene TRBJ2-1; the D is unclear. Trimming left V 2 bases short and J 5 bases short, with 7 bases between. Germline V lookup: CDR1 SGHTA, CDR2 FQGTGA. This CDR3 region has 13 residues. For the CDR3, the DNA is TGTGCCAGCAGCTTAGCCAGCCACAATGAGCAGTTCTTC. This codes for CASSLASHNEQFF.

The rearrangement joins TRBV5-6 to TRBJ2-6; 7 bases map to TRBD1. The germline CDR1 and CDR2 sequences are SGHDT and YYEEEE. The CDR3 contains 17 residues. V was clipped by 1 base and J by 1 base; unmatched bases: 5. DNA of the CDR3: TGTGCCAGCAGCTTGCGGGACAGTAGGTCTGGGGCCAACGTCCTGACTTTC. Its translation: CASSLRDSRSGANVLTF. Complete variable domain (other parts from reference TRBV5-6 and TRBJ2-6): DAGVTQSPTHLIKTRGQQVTLRCSPKSGHDTVSWYQQALGQGPQFIFQYYEEEERQRGNFPDRFSGHQFPNYSSELNVNALLLGDSALYLCASSLRDSRSGANVLTFGAGSRLTVL.

This chain uses TRBV20-1 with TRBJ2-1; D perhaps matches TRBD2 (5 bases). V was clipped by 6 bases and J by 8 bases, with 17 bases between them. The germline V gene encodes CDR1 DFQATT and CDR2 SNEGSKA (reference sequence). This CDR3 has 13 residues. The CDR3 loop reads CSAPDWRWDEQFF. CDR3 DNA: TGCAGTGCCCCGGACTGGCGGTGGGATGAGCAGTTCTTC.

The chain couples TRBV10-3 to TRBJ1-4; 7 bases agree with TRBD1. The CDR3 contains 16 residues. Germline V gene sequence: CDR1 ENHRY, CDR2 SYGVKD. The ends lost 0 bases at V and 4 bases at J; junction bases unmatched: 5. The CDR3 DNA reads as TGTGCCATCAGTGAGTCTACAGGGGCCAGTAATGAAAAACTGTTTTTT. This gives the protein CAISESTGASNEKLFF.

The V call is TRBV5-5, the J call TRBJ1-1; D is unclear. Trimming stripped 1 base from V and 0 bases from J, with 10 bases between. The germline V gene has CDR1 SGHKS and CDR2 YYEKEE (reference sequence). The CDR3 runs to 15 residues. DNA of the CDR3: TGTGCCAGCAGCTTGTGGTGGGGAATGAACACTGAAGCTTTCTTT. Its translation is CASSLWWGMNTEAFF.